Following are 32 T cell receptor beta chains from one sample sequenced in a study of blood T cell repertoires in COVID-19. Measured with immunoSEQ multiplex PCR; TCRdb has only the in-frame clones, and not every one. The data show roughly 120,000 clones, 90% seen once. Input material: peripheral blood. These receptors were collected from a woman aged 45 to 65 with acute or convalescent COVID-19.

The rearrangement joins TRBV9 to TRBJ2-1; maybe TRBD2 (7 bases). Per the germline V gene, CDR1 is SGDLS and CDR2 is YYNGEE. Trimming stripped 6 bases from V and 8 bases from J, with 18 bases between. The CDR3 consists of 14 residues. For the CDR3, the DNA is TGTGCCAGCAACATCAGAGGGGGGGGCGATGAGCAGTTCTTC. Encoded protein: CASNIRGGGDEQFF.

V is TRBV19 and J is TRBJ1-1; a weak D match, TRBD1 (5 bases). V lost 4 bases and J 0 bases, leaving 12 bases between the germline ends. The CDR3 totals 15 residues. Germline values: CDR1 LNHDA, CDR2 SQIVND (reference sequence). CDR3 in amino acids: CASSTQSRVNTEAFF. CDR3 coding DNA: TGTGCCAGTAGTACTCAAAGCAGGGTGAACACTGAAGCTTTCTTT.

V and J are TRBV4-1 and TRBJ2-7, with 8 bases identical to TRBD2. This CDR3 is built from 15 residues. Per the germline V gene, CDR1 is MGHRA and CDR2 is YSYEKL. V lost 4 bases, J lost 4 bases, and 9 bases stayed unmatched. CDR3 loop: CASSPHPSGYYEQYF. In DNA, the CDR3 is TGCGCCAGCAGCCCTCACCCTAGCGGGTATTACGAGCAGTACTTC.

This rearrangement joins TRBV2 to TRBJ2-7, with a weak D call TRBD1 (5 bases). The CDR3 runs 10 residues. The germline V and J ends were trimmed by 8 bases and 6 bases, with 8 bases remaining between them. Germline V CDR1 and CDR2: SNHLY, FYNNEI. CDR3 nucleotides: TGTGCCAGCTCCAGGGTCGAGCAGTACTTC. It translates to CASSRVEQYF.

The chain carries TRBV3-1 (or the pseudogene TRBV3-2) and TRBJ1-1, with D unclear. Looked up from germline, CDR1 is LGHDT and CDR2 is YNNKEL (reference sequence). This CDR3 is 17 amino acids long. Trimming cost V 0 bases and J 1 base, with 15 bases left between them. This CDR3 is CASSQDEGGSGNTEAFF. The CDR3 region has the DNA TGTGCCAGCAGCCAAGACGAGGGAGGTTCCGGGAACACTGAAGCTTTCTTT.

The chain recombines TRBV3-1 (or the pseudogene TRBV3-2) with TRBJ1-2; TRBD1 agrees at 7 bases. CDR3 size: 13 residues. The ends lost 4 bases at V and 6 bases at J; junction bases unmatched: 5. The germline gives CDR1 LGHDT, CDR2 YNNKEL (reference sequence). CDR3 sequence: CASSLNRGHGYTF. CDR3 nucleotide sequence: TGTGCCAGCAGCCTCAACAGGGGCCATGGCTACACCTTC.

This clone was found a few times. The chain uses TRBV24-1 and TRBJ2-1; no clear D gene. The CDR3 runs to 13 residues. Germline V lookup: CDR1 KGHDR, CDR2 SFDVKD. V shed 2 bases and J shed 8 bases, with 9 bases lying between them. Written as DNA, the CDR3 is TGTGCCACCAGTGATTATAACATCGATGAGCAGTTCTTC. Translating gives CATSDYNIDEQFF.

The chain is built from TRBV6-5 and TRBJ1-1; D gene ambiguous. In germline, CDR1 is MNHEY, CDR2 SVGAGI. The CDR3 covers 14 residues. The V gene lost 8 bases and the J gene lost 10 bases, with 23 bases spanning the gap. CDR3 in DNA: TGTGCCAGCGGGCCTGAGTTCCGGATTGTTTTAGCTTTCTTT. Translated, it gives CASGPEFRIVLAFF.

The chain has TRBV7-9 and TRBJ2-5; 10 positions agree with TRBD2. V dropped 8 bases and J dropped 13; count of bases not matched to a gene: 10. This CDR3 spans 12 amino acids. Germline CDR1 and CDR2: SEHNR and FQNEAQ (reference sequence). This chain's CDR3 is CASARASGSTYF. The CDR3 DNA reads TGTGCCAGCGCCCGGGCTAGCGGGAGTACGTACTTC.

This clone came up once. The chain has TRBV7-2 and TRBJ2-1, with D tentatively TRBD2 (6 bases). Germline-derived CDR1 and CDR2 are SGHTA and FQGNSA. The CDR3 totals 12 residues. The V end lost 6 bases, the J end lost 10 bases, and 13 bases lay between the germline ends. CDR3 protein: CASRSPGDEQFF. CDR3 sequence (DNA): TGTGCCAGCAGAAGTCCGGGGGACGAGCAGTTCTTC. The whole variable domain, filled in from reference TRBV7-2 and TRBJ2-1, reads GAGVSQSPSNKVTEKGKDVELRCDPISGHTALYWYRQSLGQGLEFLIYFQGNSAPDKSGLPSDRFSAERTGGSVSTLTIQRTQQEDSAVYLCASRSPGDEQFFGPGTRLTVL.

The chain recombines TRBV4-3 with TRBJ2-1; D is undetermined. V was cut by 6 bases and J by 5 bases, with 11 bases left in between. The length of the CDR3 is 13 residues. Germline assignment: CDR1 LGHNA and CDR2 YSLEER. The DNA of the CDR3 is TGCGCCAGCAGGGGTCGGAGAGACAATGAGCAGTTCTTC. It translates to CASRGRRDNEQFF.

The CDR3 loop is CASSRTTFATNEKLFF. As DNA, the CDR3 is TGTGCCAGCAGCCGTACGACATTTGCAACTAATGAAAAACTGTTTTTT. The chain combines TRBV7-8 with TRBJ1-4; D not certain. V was cut by 5 bases and J by 0 bases, with 13 bases left in between. The CDR3 spans 16 residues. The germline V gene has CDR1 SGHVS and CDR2 FQNEAQ. The full variable domain, rest sourced from reference TRBV7-8 and TRBJ1-4, is GAGVSQSPRYKVAKRGQDVALRCDPISGHVSLFWYQQALGQGPEFLTYFQNEAQLDKSGLPSDRFFAERPEGSVSTLKIQRTQQEDSAVYLCASSRTTFATNEKLFFGSGTQLSVL.

This chain's CDR3 is CSARGLNEQFF. CDR3 DNA: TGCAGTGCTAGGGGCCTAAATGAGCAGTTCTTC. This rearrangement joins TRBV20-1 to TRBJ2-1; no firm D call. Looked up from germline, CDR1 is DFQATT and CDR2 is SNEGSKA (reference sequence). The CDR3 has 11 residues. V lost 3 bases to trimming and J lost 7 bases, with 7 bases between them.

The J gene is TRBJ1-5, the V gene TRBV19; no definite D call. The CDR3 consists of 14 residues. Germline V gene sequence: CDR1 LNHDA, CDR2 SQIVND (reference sequence). V shed 9 bases and J shed 0 bases, with 12 bases lying between them. CDR3 bases: TGTGCCAGCGCGCGGGATTATAGCAATCAGCCCCAGCATTTT. Protein: CASARDYSNQPQHF. Full variable domain (missing parts from reference TRBV19 and TRBJ1-5): DGGITQSPKYLFRKEGQNVTLSCEQNLNHDAMYWYRQDPGQGLRLIYYSQIVNDFQKGDIAEGYSVSREKKESFPLTVTSAQKNPTAFYLCASARDYSNQPQHFGDGTRLSIL.

The chain recombines TRBV2 with TRBJ1-1; no definite D call. The CDR3 consists of 13 residues. V gave up 7 bases and J gave up 7 bases, with 16 bases separating them. Germline loops: CDR1 SNHLY, CDR2 FYNNEI. CDR3 protein: CASTPAGPREAFF. In nucleotides, the CDR3 is TGTGCCAGCACCCCCGCCGGTCCTCGTGAAGCTTTCTTT.

The gene calls are TRBV4-3 and TRBJ1-1, with no clear D. CDR1 LGHNA and CDR2 YSLEER come from the germline V gene. The V end was cut by 6 bases, the J end by 1 base, with 9 bases between. The CDR3 covers 13 residues. CDR3 nucleotide sequence: TGCGCCAGCAGACAGACGAAGAACACTGAAGCTTTCTTT. Translating it yields CASRQTKNTEAFF.

V gene TRBV19 combines with J gene TRBJ2-1, with 7 bases aligning to TRBD2. CDR3 size: 16 residues. Germline V gene lookup returns CDR1 LNHDA and CDR2 SQIVND (reference sequence). Germline trimming cut 1 base from V and 2 bases from J; bases unmatched to any gene: 5. Here the CDR3 reads CASSIGLADTYNEQFF. The CDR3 nucleotides read TGTGCCAGTAGTATAGGGCTAGCGGATACCTACAATGAGCAGTTCTTC.

This clone has just a few counts. The chain uses TRBV9 and TRBJ1-1; TRBD1 matches 8 bases. J gave up 4 bases and V 3 bases, and 2 bases lay outside the gene matches. Per germline, CDR1 SGDLS and CDR2 YYNGEE. CDR3 length: 13 residues. The CDR3 DNA reads as TGTGCCAGCAGCGCCGGACAGGGCACTGAAGCTTTCTTT. Amino acids: CASSAGQGTEAFF.

At least ten counts were recorded for this clone. The V call is TRBV27, the J call TRBJ1-6; TRBD1 matches at 8 bases. Germline CDR1 reads MNHEY; CDR2 reads SMNVEV (reference sequence). The V and J ends lost 6 bases and 7 bases, in that order; junction bases with no gene match: 17. The CDR3 runs to 18 residues. In DNA form, the CDR3 reads TGTGCCAGCAGCAACCAGGGGGCGCGAACGGGGAGGAATTCACCCCTCCACTTT. This encodes CASSNQGARTGRNSPLHF.

The chain combines TRBV4-3 with TRBJ1-1; D perhaps matches TRBD1 (5 bases). V was clipped by 4 bases and J by 5 bases, with 17 bases between them. The CDR3 runs 15 residues. The V gene's germline CDR1 is LGHNA and CDR2 YSLEER. The CDR3 reads CASSLDLGGKTEAFF. CDR3 nucleotide sequence: TGCGCCAGCAGCCTAGACCTGGGGGGGAAAACTGAAGCTTTCTTT.

The chain has TRBV30 and TRBJ1-1; D unclear. The ends were cut back, 4 bases at V and 2 bases at J, with 11 bases in the middle. This CDR3 has 13 amino acids. Germline V gene lookup returns CDR1 GTSNPN and CDR2 SVGIG (reference sequence). CDR3 loop: CAWMGDVNTEAFF. For the CDR3, the DNA is TGTGCCTGGATGGGCGACGTAAACACTGAAGCTTTCTTT. Supplemented by reference TRBV30 and TRBJ1-1, the full variable domain reads SQTIHQWPATLVQPVGSPLSLECTVEGTSNPNLYWYRQAAGRGLQLLFYSVGIGQISSEVPQNLSASRPQDRQFILSSKKLLLSDSGFYLCAWMGDVNTEAFFGQGTRLTVV.

The rearrangement links TRBV28 to TRBJ1-5; D call uncertain. The V end lost 2 bases, the J end lost 0 bases, and 11 bases lay between the germline ends. CDR3 length: 16 residues. CDR1 MDHEN and CDR2 SYDVKM come from the germline V gene. CDR3 nucleotides: TGTGCCAGCAGTTTAATATCCAGTAATAGCAATCAGCCCCAGCATTTT. Amino acids: CASSLISSNSNQPQHF.

The rearrangement uses TRBV5-1 and TRBJ1-2, with D maybe TRBD1 (5 bases). The CDR3 sequence is 14 residues long. Germline V lookup: CDR1 SGHRS, CDR2 YFSETQ. Between the trimmed V and J ends, which lost 1 base and 3 bases, there was a span of 10 bases. The CDR3 DNA is TGCGCCAGCAGCTTGCGGGCACAGGACTATGGCTACACCTTC. This gives the protein CASSLRAQDYGYTF.

The chain carries TRBV15 and TRBJ2-3; D remains unclear. The V end lost 1 base, the J end lost 4 bases, and 9 bases lay between the germline ends. There are 14 residues in the CDR3. Germline assignment: CDR1 LNHNV and CDR2 YYDKDF (reference sequence). CDR3 in amino acids: CATSRGVAPDTQYF. In nucleotides, the CDR3 is TGTGCCACCAGCAGAGGGGTAGCTCCAGATACGCAGTATTTT.

The rearrangement joins TRBV5-1 to TRBJ1-2, with 7 nucleotides matching TRBD1. The CDR3 is 14 residues long. Unmatched junction bases numbered 10, after V lost 4 bases and J lost 7 bases. Germline V lookup: CDR1 SGHRS, CDR2 YFSETQ. The CDR3 sequence: CASSVGQATGGYTF. Written as DNA, the CDR3 is TGCGCCAGCAGCGTAGGACAGGCCACGGGTGGCTACACCTTC.

V and J are TRBV20-1 and TRBJ2-1; 10 bases map to TRBD1. Germline assignment: CDR1 DFQATT and CDR2 SNEGSKA (reference sequence). This CDR3 has 17 amino acids. V shed 3 bases and J 3 bases; nucleotides not matched to a gene: 11. Here the CDR3 DNA reads TGCAGTGCTAGTCGAGAGACAGGGGGCTTTCGCTACAATGAGCAGTTCTTC. It translates to CSASRETGGFRYNEQFF.

V gene TRBV7-8 combines with J gene TRBJ2-1; 9 nucleotides align to TRBD2. With V trimmed by 5 bases and J by 4 bases, 12 bases remained unmatched. CDR1 and CDR2 (germline): SGHVS, FQNEAQ. This CDR3 contains 17 residues. The CDR3 region is CASSPVIAGVEYNEQFF. The DNA for the CDR3 is TGTGCCAGCAGCCCGGTAATAGCGGGAGTGGAATACAATGAGCAGTTCTTC.

This clone has only one observation. The junction departs from germline at one end; a sequencing error may be responsible. The chain employs TRBV7-6 and TRBJ1-5, with D unclear. Germline values: CDR1 SGHVS, CDR2 FNYEAQ. CDR3 length equals 13 residues. The CDR3 region is CASSLEEYQPQHF. The CDR3 region has the DNA TGTGCCAGCAGCTTAGAGGAGTATCAGCCTCAGCATTTT. The variable domain in full, completed from reference TRBV7-6 and TRBJ1-5, reads GAGVSQSPRYKVTKRGQDVALRCDPISGHVSLYWYRQALGQGPEFLTYFNYEAQQDKSGLPNDRFSAERPEGSISTLTIQRTEQRDSAMYRCASSLEEYQPQHFGDGTRLSIL.

This chain connects TRBV11-2 to TRBJ2-1, with a possible D match to TRBD2 (8 bases). Germline-derived CDR1 and CDR2 are SGHAT and FQNNGV. V lost 5 bases, J lost 9 bases, and 20 bases lay in between. This CDR3 contains 15 residues. The CDR3 DNA reads as TGTGCCAGCAGCACCCGACAGGGCGGGGGGACTGAGCAGTTCTTC. It yields the protein CASSTRQGGGTEQFF.

The CDR3 nucleotides read TGTGCCAGTAGTATAGGAGGCAGACCCACAGATACGCAGTATTTT. The encoded protein is CASSIGGRPTDTQYF. The chain is built from TRBV19 and TRBJ2-3; the D is unclear. The germline CDR1 and CDR2 sequences are LNHDA and SQIVND (reference sequence). Trimming shortened V by 1 base and J by 2 bases, and 10 bases separated the two germline ends. This CDR3 contains 15 residues.

The CDR3 nucleotides read TGCGCCAGCAGCCAAGGCGGGGGGGCCCTGGAGACCCAGTACTTC. Translation gives CASSQGGGALETQYF. The chain joins TRBV5-1 to TRBJ2-5; TRBD2 matches at 9 bases. CDR1 is SGHRS and CDR2 is YFSETQ in the germline V gene. The length of the CDR3 is 15 residues. Unmatched junction bases numbered 9, after V lost 4 bases and J lost 5 bases.

This clone was seen once. The chain carries TRBV5-1 and TRBJ2-7; D perhaps matches TRBD1 (6 bases). The V gene lost 2 bases and the J gene lost 2 bases, with 14 bases spanning the gap. The CDR3 is made up of 15 amino acids. Germline CDR1 reads SGHRS; CDR2 reads YFSETQ. Written as DNA, the CDR3 is TGCGCCAGCAGCTTAGACACAGGGAGCCCCTACGAGCAGTACTTC. Translation gives CASSLDTGSPYEQYF.